What follows describes a single T cell receptor (beta chain). V was clipped by 3 bases and J by 4 bases; unmatched bases: 13. From germline, CDR1 is MNHEY and CDR2 SVGEGT. This CDR3 is built from 18 residues. The sample originates from a study of blood T cell repertoires in COVID-19. Across the study: The United States, Italy and Spain provided the acute and convalescent COVID-19 samples. Sources were T cells, B-cell-depleted T cells, or PBMCs; the material itself was cDNA or gDNA.

Original data processing: Reference gene primer amplification in the assay estimated nucleated cell counts. Here immunoSEQ multiplex PCR was the method, and the copy in TCRdb shows in-frame clones only, minus some. V and J calls and clone size are as listed in that table; D and trimming were resolved from the DNA. Of more than 300,000 clones in the sample, around 87% were seen once. It was during active infection that Seattle patients were enrolled and then longitudinally followed. Sequences were obtained from peripheral blood. This chain joins TRBV6-2 or TRBV6-3 and TRBJ2-3; 10 bases agree with TRBD2. The sequence was obtained from a woman aged 25 to 39 with COVID-19, enrolled during active disease. The CDR3 reads CASSYDWLAGVGPDTQYF. The DNA for the CDR3 is TGTGCCAGCAGTTATGATTGGCTAGCGGGAGTGGGGCCAGATACGCAGTATTTT.